This TCR beta chain was retrieved from a study of T cells after posttransplantation cyclophosphamide (dated by TCRdb to 2016 to 2017). For the wider study: T cell repertoire reconstitution was tracked by TRB sequencing after myeloablative bone marrow transplantation in which posttransplantation cyclophosphamide was used as GVHD prophylaxis. Blood from all 35 or so PTCy patients who had 1-year posttransplant specimens underwent TRB sequencing. Samples from some 33 PTCy-treated patients and approximately 15 related bone marrow donors of those patients were subjected to antigen receptor sequencing. Because TRA and TRB clonality correlated tightly in 9 samples, the subsequent TCR analyses were limited to TRB only. Public TRB sequences were compared against a database of over 3,600 sequences linked to responses to pathogens, tumor antigens, self-antigens and alloantigens. In 3 patients, up to roughly 3 additional blood samples taken between 2 and 5.2 years after transplant also underwent TRB sequencing, as did pretransplant blood from 4 patients. The paper's findings and limits, for the study overall: Donor-recipient similarity was low at 1-2 months but increased during the first year, and donor CD8+ memory clones often dominated later blood repertoires. Across the approximately 45 patients, TRB clonality was highly associated with recipient CMV seropositivity and CMV reactivation, and diversity with PTCy was similar to that in the CNI/methotrexate controls. The TRB repertoires of T cells infiltrating skin or the GI tract showed only limited overlap with the TRB repertoires found in blood.

Genomic DNA was the input for TRB sequencing, which was run either with the immunoSEQ assay at survey resolution or with the hsTCRB kit. The study's processing was this. The immunoSEQ software handled initial read processing, and the LymphoSeq R package was used for repertoire analyses. Clonality was computed as 1 minus normalized Shannon entropy, and a Gini coefficient was also calculated for each TRB dataset. Phenotypes of unsorted samples were inferred by mapping TRB sequences from sorted subsets of the recipient or donor onto the same recipient's unsorted samples. Held by TCRdb, this immuneACCESS table contains in-frame sequences only and omits some clones. Under half of the omission traces to an unresolved V gene where checked; the cause of the rest is unknown. That table is the source of V, J and clone size, and D and trimming were worked out from the DNA. The sample contains 15,000 to 17,000 clones, 84% of them found a single time. Around 5% of the sample goes to the ten largest clones.

Taken from the germline V gene, the CDR1 and CDR2 loops are SGHRS and YFSETQ. The CDR3, cysteine through phenylalanine, is 14 amino acids long. Only the CDR3 portion is preserved as DNA: 42 bases, with reading frame beginning at the first base. Trimming leaves V shorter by 10 bases and J shorter by 7 bases, with the junction holding 12 bases beyond the gene matches. As concerns this clone: Which antigen it targets is not known. No clone much larger than this one lies a single base away; base qualities are absent.

The control cohort was 11 patients given myeloablative marrow transplants with methotrexate plus a calcineurin inhibitor, sampled 1 year after transplant. Peripheral blood and bone marrow mononuclear cells were isolated by Ficoll-Hypaque density centrifugation and were cryopreserved. The receptor's source is a male patient younger than 30 who received an allogeneic stem cell transplant from a related donor, was CMV-positive, and had no GVHD. Because of the transplant, the T cells may be the graft donor's rather than the patient's own. The sequences come from PBMCs, collected roughly 57 weeks after allogeneic stem cell transplant with calcineurin inhibitor and methotrexate. The chain uses TRBV5-1 and TRBJ1-4; 8 central nucleotides agree with TRBD1. The CDR3 here reads CASQPGGAGEKLFF. The nucleotide sequence reads as follows: TGCGCCTCACAGCCAGGGGGCGCGGGTGAAAAACTGTTTTTT.